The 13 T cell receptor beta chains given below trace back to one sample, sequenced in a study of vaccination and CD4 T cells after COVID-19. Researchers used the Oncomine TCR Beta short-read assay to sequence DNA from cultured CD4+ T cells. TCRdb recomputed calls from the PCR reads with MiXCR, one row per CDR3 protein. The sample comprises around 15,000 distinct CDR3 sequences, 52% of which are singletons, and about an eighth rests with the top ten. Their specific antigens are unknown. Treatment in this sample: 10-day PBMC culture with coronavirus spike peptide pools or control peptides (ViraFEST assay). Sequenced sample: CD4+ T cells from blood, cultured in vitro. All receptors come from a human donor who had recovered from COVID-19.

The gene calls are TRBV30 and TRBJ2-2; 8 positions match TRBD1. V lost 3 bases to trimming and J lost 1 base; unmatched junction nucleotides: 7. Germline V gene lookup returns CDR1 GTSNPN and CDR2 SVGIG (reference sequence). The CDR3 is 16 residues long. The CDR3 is CAWRIWTGLNTGELFF. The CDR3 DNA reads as TGTGCCTGGAGAATTTGGACAGGGCTGAACACCGGGGAGCTGTTTTTT.

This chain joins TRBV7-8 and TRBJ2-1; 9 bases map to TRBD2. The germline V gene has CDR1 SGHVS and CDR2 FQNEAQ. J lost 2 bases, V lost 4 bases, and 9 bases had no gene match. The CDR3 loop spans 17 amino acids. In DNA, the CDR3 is TGTGCCAGCAGCTCCACCCGAAGCGGGGGGCCCTACAATGAGCAGTTCTTC. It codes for CASSSTRSGGPYNEQFF.

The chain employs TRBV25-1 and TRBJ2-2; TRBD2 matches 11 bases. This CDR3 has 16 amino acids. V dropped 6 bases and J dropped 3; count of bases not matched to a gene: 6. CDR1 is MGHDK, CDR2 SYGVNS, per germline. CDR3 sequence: CASSETSGKYTGELFF. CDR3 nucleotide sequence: TGTGCCAGCAGCGAGACTAGCGGGAAGTACACCGGGGAGCTGTTTTTT. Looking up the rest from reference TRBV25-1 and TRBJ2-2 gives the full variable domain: EADIYQTPRYLVIGTGKKITLECSQTMGHDKMYWYQQDPGMELHLIHYSYGVNSTEKGDLSSESTVSRIRTEHFPLTLESARPSHTSQYLCASSETSGKYTGELFFGEGSRLTVL.

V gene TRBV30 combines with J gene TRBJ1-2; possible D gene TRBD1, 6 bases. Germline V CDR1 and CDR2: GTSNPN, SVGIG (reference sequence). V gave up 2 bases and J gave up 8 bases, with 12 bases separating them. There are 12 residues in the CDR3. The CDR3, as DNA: TGTGCCTGGAGTTCGGGGGGGGCAGGCTACACCTTC. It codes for CAWSSGGAGYTF.

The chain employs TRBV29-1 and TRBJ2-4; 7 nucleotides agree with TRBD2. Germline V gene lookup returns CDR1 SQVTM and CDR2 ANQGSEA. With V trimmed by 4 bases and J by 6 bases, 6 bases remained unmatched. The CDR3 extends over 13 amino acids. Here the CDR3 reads CSVGLRETNIQYF. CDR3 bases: TGCAGCGTTGGGTTGCGGGAGACAAACATTCAGTACTTC.

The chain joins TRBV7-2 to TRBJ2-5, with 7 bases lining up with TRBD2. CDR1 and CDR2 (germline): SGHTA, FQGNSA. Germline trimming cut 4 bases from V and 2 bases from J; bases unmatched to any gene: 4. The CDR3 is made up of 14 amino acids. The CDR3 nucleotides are TGTGCCAGCAGCTCCTGGGGGGGTCAAGAGACCCAGTACTTC. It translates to CASSSWGGQETQYF. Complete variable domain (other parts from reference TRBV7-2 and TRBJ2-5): GAGVSQSPSNKVTEKGKDVELRCDPISGHTALYWYRQSLGQGLEFLIYFQGNSAPDKSGLPSDRFSAERTGGSVSTLTIQRTQQEDSAVYLCASSSWGGQETQYFGPGTRLLVL.

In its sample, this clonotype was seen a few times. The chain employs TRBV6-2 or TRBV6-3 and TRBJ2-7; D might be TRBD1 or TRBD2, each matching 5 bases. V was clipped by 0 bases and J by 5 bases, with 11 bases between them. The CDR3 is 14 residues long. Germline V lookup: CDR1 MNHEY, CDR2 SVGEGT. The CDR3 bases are TGTGCCAGCAGTTACTCCCGGGGCAGCCACGAGCAGTACTTC. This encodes CASSYSRGSHEQYF.

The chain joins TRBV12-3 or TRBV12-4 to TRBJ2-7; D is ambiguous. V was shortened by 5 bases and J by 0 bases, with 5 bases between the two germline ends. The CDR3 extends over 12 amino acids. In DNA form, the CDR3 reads TGTGCCAGCAGTAGAAGCTCCTACGAGCAGTACTTC. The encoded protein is CASSRSSYEQYF.

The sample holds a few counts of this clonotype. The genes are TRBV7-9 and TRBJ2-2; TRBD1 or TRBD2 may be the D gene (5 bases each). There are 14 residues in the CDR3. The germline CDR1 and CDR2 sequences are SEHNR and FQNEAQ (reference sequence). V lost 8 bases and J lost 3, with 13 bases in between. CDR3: CASPGPVDTGELFF. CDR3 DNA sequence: TGTGCCAGCCCGGGGCCGGTGGACACCGGGGAGCTGTTTTTT.

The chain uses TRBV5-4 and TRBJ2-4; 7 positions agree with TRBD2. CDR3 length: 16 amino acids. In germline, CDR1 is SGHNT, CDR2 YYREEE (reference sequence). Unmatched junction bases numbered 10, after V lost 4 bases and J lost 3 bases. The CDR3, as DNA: TGTGCCAGCAGCCTGCCCGGAGGGGAGGGCAAAAACATTCAGTACTTC. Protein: CASSLPGGEGKNIQYF.

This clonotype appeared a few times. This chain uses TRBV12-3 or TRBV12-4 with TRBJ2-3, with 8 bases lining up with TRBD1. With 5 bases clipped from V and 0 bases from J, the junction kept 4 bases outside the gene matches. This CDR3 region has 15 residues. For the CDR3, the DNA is TGTGCCAGCAGTCGCCGGACAGGGAGCACAGATACGCAGTATTTT. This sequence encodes CASSRRTGSTDTQYF.

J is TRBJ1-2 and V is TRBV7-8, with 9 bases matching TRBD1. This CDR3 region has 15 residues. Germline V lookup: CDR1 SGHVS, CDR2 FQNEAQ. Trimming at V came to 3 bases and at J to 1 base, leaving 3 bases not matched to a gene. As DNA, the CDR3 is TGTGCCAGCAGCTTCCGGGACAGGGTTAACTATGGCTACACCTTC. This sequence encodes CASSFRDRVNYGYTF.

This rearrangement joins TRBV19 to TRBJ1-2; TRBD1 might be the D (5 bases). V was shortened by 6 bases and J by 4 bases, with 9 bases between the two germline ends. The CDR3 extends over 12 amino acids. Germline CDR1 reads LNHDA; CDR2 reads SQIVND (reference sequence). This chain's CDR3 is CASRTDFYGYTF. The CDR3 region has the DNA TGTGCCAGTAGGACAGACTTCTATGGCTACACCTTC.